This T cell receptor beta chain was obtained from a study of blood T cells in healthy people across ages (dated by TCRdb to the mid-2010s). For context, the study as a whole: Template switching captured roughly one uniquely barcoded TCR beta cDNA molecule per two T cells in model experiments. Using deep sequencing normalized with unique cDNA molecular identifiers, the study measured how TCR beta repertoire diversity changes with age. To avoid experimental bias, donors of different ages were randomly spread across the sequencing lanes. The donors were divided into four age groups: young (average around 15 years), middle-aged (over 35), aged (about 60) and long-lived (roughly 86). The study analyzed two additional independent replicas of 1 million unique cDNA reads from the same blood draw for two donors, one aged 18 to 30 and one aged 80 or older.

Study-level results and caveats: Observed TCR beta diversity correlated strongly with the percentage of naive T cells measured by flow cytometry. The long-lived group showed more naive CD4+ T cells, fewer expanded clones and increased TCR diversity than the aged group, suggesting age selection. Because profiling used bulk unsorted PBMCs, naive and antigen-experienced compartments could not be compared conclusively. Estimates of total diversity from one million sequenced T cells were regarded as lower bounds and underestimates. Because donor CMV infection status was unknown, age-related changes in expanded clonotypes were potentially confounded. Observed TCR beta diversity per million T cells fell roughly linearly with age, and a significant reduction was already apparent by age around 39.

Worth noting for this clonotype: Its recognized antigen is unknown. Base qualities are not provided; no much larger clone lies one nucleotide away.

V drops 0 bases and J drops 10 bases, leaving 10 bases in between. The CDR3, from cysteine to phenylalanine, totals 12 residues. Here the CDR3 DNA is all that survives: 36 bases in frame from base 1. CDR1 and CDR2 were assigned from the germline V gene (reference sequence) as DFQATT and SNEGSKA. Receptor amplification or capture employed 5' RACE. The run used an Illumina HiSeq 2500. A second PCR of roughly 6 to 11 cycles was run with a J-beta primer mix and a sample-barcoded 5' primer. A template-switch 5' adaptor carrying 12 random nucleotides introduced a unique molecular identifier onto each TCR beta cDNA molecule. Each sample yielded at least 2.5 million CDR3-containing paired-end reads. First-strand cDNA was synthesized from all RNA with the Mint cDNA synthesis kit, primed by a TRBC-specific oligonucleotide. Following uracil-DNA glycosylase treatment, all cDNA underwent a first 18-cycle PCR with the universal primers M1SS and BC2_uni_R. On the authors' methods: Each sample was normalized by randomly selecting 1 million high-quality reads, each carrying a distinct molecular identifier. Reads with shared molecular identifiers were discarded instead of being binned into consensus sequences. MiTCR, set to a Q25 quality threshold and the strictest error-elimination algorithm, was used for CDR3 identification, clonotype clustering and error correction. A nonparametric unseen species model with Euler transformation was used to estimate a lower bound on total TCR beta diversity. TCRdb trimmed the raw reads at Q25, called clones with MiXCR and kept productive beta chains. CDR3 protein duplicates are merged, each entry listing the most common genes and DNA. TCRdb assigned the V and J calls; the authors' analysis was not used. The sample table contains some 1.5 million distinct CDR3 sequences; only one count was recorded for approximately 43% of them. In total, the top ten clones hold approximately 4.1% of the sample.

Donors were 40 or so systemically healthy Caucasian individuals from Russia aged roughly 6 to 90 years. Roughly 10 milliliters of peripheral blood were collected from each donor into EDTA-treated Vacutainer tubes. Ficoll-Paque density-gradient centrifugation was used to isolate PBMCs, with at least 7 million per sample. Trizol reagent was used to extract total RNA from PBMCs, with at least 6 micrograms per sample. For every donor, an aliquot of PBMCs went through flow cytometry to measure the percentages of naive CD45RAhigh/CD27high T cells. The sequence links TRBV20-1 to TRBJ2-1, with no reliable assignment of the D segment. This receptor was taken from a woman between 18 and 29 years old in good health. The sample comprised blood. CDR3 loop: CSARDISYEQFF. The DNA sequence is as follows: TGCAGTGCTAGAGACATCTCCTACGAGCAGTTCTTC.